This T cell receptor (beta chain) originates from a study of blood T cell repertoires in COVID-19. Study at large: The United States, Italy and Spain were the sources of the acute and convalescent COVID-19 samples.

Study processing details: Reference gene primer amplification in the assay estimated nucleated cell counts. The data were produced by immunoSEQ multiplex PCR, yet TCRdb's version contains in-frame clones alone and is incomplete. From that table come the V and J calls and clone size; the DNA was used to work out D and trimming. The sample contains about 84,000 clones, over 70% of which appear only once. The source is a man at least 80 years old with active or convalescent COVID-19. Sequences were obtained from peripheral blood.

Here the CDR3 DNA reads TGTGCCAGCAGCCGACGGCAGGCCCAAGAGACCCAGTACTTC. Protein: CASSRRQAQETQYF. The chain couples TRBV7-9 to TRBJ2-5; D gene unclear. The CDR3 is 14 residues long. Trimming took 5 bases from V and 1 from J, leaving 11 bases between them. Germline CDR1 reads SEHNR; CDR2 reads FQNEAQ (reference sequence).